These 16 T cell receptor beta chains were all obtained from the same sample, sequenced in a study of CD8 T cells in Susac syndrome. With random hexamers, reverse transcription was performed on about 0.5 to 1 ug of RNA. TCRdb analysed the immunoSEQ multiplex PCR reads with MiXCR anew, one entry per CDR3 protein. The sample contains 150,000 to 200,000 distinct CDR3 sequences, about 94% of which appear only once. Specimen: CD4+ T cells from PBMCs. The receptors were sampled from a human donor with multiple sclerosis.

CDR3 region: CASSRGGNQPQHF. The CDR3, as DNA: TGTGCCAGCAGCCGAGGGGGCAATCAGCCCCAGCATTTT. The gene calls are TRBV14 and TRBJ1-5, with D possibly being TRBD1 (5 bases). The CDR3 contains 13 residues. With 4 bases removed from V and 2 bases from J, the gap between germline ends came to 6 bases. The germline gives CDR1 SGHDN, CDR2 FVKESK.

The V gene is TRBV6-1, the J gene TRBJ2-5; D is ambiguous. With 8 bases removed from V and 0 bases from J, the gap between germline ends came to 10 bases. The CDR3 totals 13 residues. In germline, CDR1 is MNHNS, CDR2 SASEGT. For the CDR3, the DNA is TGTGCCAGCCGCTCGATTTACCAAGAGACCCAGTACTTC. Protein sequence: CASRSIYQETQYF.

This chain joins TRBV29-1 and TRBJ1-5; TRBD1 might be the D (5 bases). With 3 bases removed from V and 3 bases from J, the gap between germline ends came to 9 bases. Germline CDR1 is SQVTM and CDR2 is ANQGSEA. This CDR3 region has 13 residues. The CDR3 reads CSVDQGFNQPQHF. The CDR3 region has the DNA TGCAGCGTTGATCAGGGTTTCAATCAGCCCCAGCATTTT.

V gene TRBV20-1 combines with J gene TRBJ1-1; D is undetermined. The CDR3 runs 11 residues. The germline gives CDR1 DFQATT, CDR2 SNEGSKA (reference sequence). The V end was cut by 3 bases, the J end by 8 bases, with 10 bases between. In nucleotides, the CDR3 is TGCAGTGCTAGTTGGGAGGAGGAAGCTTTCTTT. Translated, it gives CSASWEEEAFF.

This chain uses TRBV5-5 with TRBJ1-1, with no clear D. Trimming stripped 4 bases from V and 9 bases from J, with 10 bases between. The CDR3 has 11 amino acids. Germline loops: CDR1 SGHKS, CDR2 YYEKEE (reference sequence). The CDR3 DNA reads as TGTGCCAGCAGCCCCGGCGTTCAAGCTTTCTTT. Translating it yields CASSPGVQAFF.

This clonotype was counted between two and nine times. The chain recombines TRBV7-2 with TRBJ2-7, with no clear D. The V end lost 1 base, the J end lost 4 bases, and 8 bases lay between the germline ends. CDR1 SGHTA and CDR2 FQGNSA come from the germline V gene. The length of the CDR3 is 13 residues. The CDR3 loop reads CASSLGLAYEQYF. For the CDR3, the DNA is TGTGCCAGCAGCTTAGGACTTGCATACGAGCAGTACTTC. Filled out from reference TRBV7-2 and TRBJ2-7, the complete variable domain reads GAGVSQSPSNKVTEKGKDVELRCDPISGHTALYWYRQSLGQGLEFLIYFQGNSAPDKSGLPSDRFSAERTGGSVSTLTIQRTQQEDSAVYLCASSLGLAYEQYFGPGTRLTVT.

The genes are TRBV29-1 and TRBJ1-1; TRBD1 aligns across 9 bases. CDR1 is SQVTM, CDR2 ANQGSEA, per germline. CDR3 length: 13 amino acids. Trimming removed 7 bases from V and 4 bases from J; junction bases left unmatched: 7. CDR3 in DNA: TGCAGCGCTACGGGACAGGGTTCCACTGAAGCTTTCTTT. This gives the protein CSATGQGSTEAFF.

V is TRBV12-3 or TRBV12-4 and J is TRBJ2-1; possible D gene TRBD2, 6 bases. Trimming left V 2 bases short and J 0 bases short, with 14 bases between. This CDR3 has 17 amino acids. The CDR3 here is CASSLPLLGGSYNEQFF. CDR3 in DNA: TGTGCCAGCAGTTTACCCTTGCTGGGAGGCTCCTACAATGAGCAGTTCTTC.

The chain carries TRBV18 and TRBJ1-1; unclear D gene. Germline CDR1 reads KGHSH; CDR2 reads LQKENI. The CDR3 is 13 amino acids. Trimming took 0 bases from V and 5 from J, leaving 7 bases between them. CDR3 in DNA: TGTGCCAGCTCACCACCGTCAAAGACTGAAGCTTTCTTT. It specifies CASSPPSKTEAFF.

The rearrangement joins TRBV2 to TRBJ1-4; D is possibly TRBD1 (6 bases). Germline V CDR1 and CDR2: SNHLY, FYNNEI. CDR3 length equals 12 residues. Trimming cost V 6 bases and J 13 bases, with 15 bases left between them. CDR3 region: CASRRDTDILFF. The CDR3 DNA sequence: TGTGCCAGCAGGCGGGACACCGATATACTGTTTTTT.

V usage is TRBV24-1 and J usage is TRBJ2-1, with D possibly being TRBD2 (5 bases). The CDR3 spans 14 residues. V was pared by 2 bases and J by 9 bases, with 13 bases between. Germline CDR1 is KGHDR and CDR2 is SFDVKD. Here the CDR3 DNA reads TGTGCCACCAGTGATTCGGGGAACCAGCGTGAGCAGTTCTTC. Amino acids: CATSDSGNQREQFF.

This chain joins TRBV12-3 or TRBV12-4 and TRBJ2-7; TRBD1 aligns across 12 bases. The junction had 6 bases not matched to a gene; V was cut back by 5 bases and J by 4 bases. The CDR3 is 15 residues long. CDR3 nucleotides: TGTGCCAGCAGTCGGGGGACAGGGGGCACTTACGAGCAGTACTTC. This codes for CASSRGTGGTYEQYF.

In this sample, this clonotype turned up once. The chain recombines TRBV28 with TRBJ1-2; TRBD1 matches at 10 bases. The CDR3 length is 14 residues. The germline gives CDR1 MDHEN, CDR2 SYDVKM. The V and J ends lost 5 bases and 5 bases, in that order; junction bases with no gene match: 5. CDR3 nucleotide sequence: TGTGCCAGCAGTATTCCGGGACAGGGGTATGGCTACACCTTC. It translates to CASSIPGQGYGYTF.

The CDR3 coding sequence is TGTGCCAGCAGTCTGAATCGGGACGGACCAAATCAGCCCCAGCATTTT. The encoded protein is CASSLNRDGPNQPQHF. The chain is built from TRBV27 and TRBJ1-5; possibly TRBD1 for D (5 bases). CDR3 length equals 16 residues. The germline gives CDR1 MNHEY, CDR2 SMNVEV (reference sequence). V lost 5 bases and J lost 4, with 18 bases in between.

The chain recombines TRBV10-3 with TRBJ2-6; D is unclear. Per the germline V gene, CDR1 is ENHRY and CDR2 is SYGVKD. The ends were cut back, 4 bases at V and 0 bases at J, with 10 bases in the middle. This CDR3 has 16 residues. CDR3 sequence: CAISVGSFSGANVLTF. CDR3 nucleotide sequence: TGTGCCATCAGTGTGGGAAGTTTCTCTGGGGCCAACGTCCTGACTTTC.

Only one count was recorded for this clonotype. The chain joins TRBV6-5 to TRBJ1-5, with D unresolved. The CDR3 covers 13 residues. The V end lost 4 bases, the J end lost 3 bases, and 7 bases lay between the germline ends. The germline V gene has CDR1 MNHEY and CDR2 SVGAGI. The CDR3: CASSFSYNQPQHF. CDR3 in DNA: TGTGCCAGCAGTTTCTCGTACAATCAGCCCCAGCATTTT.